The clone carrying this T cell receptor (beta chain) has only a few counts. The length of the CDR3 is 13 residues. Germline CDR1 SEHNR, CDR2 FQNEAQ (reference sequence). V lost 1 base, J lost 10 bases, and 11 bases lay in between. Primers used in a second PCR of about 7 to 12 cycles were a sample-barcoded 5' primer and a J-beta primer mix. TCRdb re-called the 5' RACE reads with MiXCR, one entry per CDR3 protein. The sample has fewer than 2,000,000 distinct CDR3 sequences; about 39% are singletons. These data belong to a study of blood T cells in healthy people across ages. Sequencing input: blood. The sequence derives from a human donor in good health. This chain joins TRBV7-9 and TRBJ1-5, with D unresolved. CDR3 amino acids: CASSLDRWSPQHF. Written as DNA, the CDR3 is TGTGCCAGCAGCTTAGATAGGTGGTCCCCCCAGCATTTT.